The 32 T cell receptor beta chains below come from one sample, sequenced in a study of T cell changes during pregnancy in multiple sclerosis. The assay was immunoSEQ multiplex PCR, and TCRdb's table has in-frame clones only and misses some. The table shows tens of thousands of clones, with 90% to 95% occurring only once. The specimen was CD4+ T cells from peripheral blood mononuclear cells, collected before pregnancy. Receptors were obtained from a female donor with multiple sclerosis, enrolled in a pregnancy study.

The V gene is TRBV4-3, the J gene TRBJ1-1; D perhaps matches TRBD1 (6 bases). Deletions cut 0 bases from V and 0 bases from J, with 8 bases between. CDR3 size: 15 residues. The germline CDR1 and CDR2 sequences are LGHNA and YSLEER. This CDR3 reads CASSQDQGMNTEAFF. CDR3 DNA sequence: TGCGCCAGCAGCCAAGATCAGGGGATGAACACTGAAGCTTTCTTT.

This clone showed up just once. The chain links TRBV7-2 to TRBJ2-2; the match to TRBD2 covers 14 bases. Losses at the gene ends were 5 bases for V and 5 bases for J; bases not matched to a gene: 10. The CDR3 extends over 18 amino acids. Germline CDR1 SGHTA, CDR2 FQGNSA. CDR3 DNA sequence: TGTGCCAGCAGCCGCGGACTAGCGGGGGGCCTGGGGACCGGGGAGCTGTTTTTT. As protein: CASSRGLAGGLGTGELFF.

This clone was observed a few times. This chain links TRBV4-2 with TRBJ2-3, with a possible D match to TRBD1 (6 bases). Between the trimmed V and J ends, which lost 0 bases and 8 bases, there was a span of 12 bases. The CDR3 runs to 14 residues. Germline CDR1 reads LGHNA; CDR2 reads YNFKEQ. The CDR3 protein is CASSQEPYRVTQYF. The CDR3 coding sequence is TGTGCCAGCAGCCAAGAACCGTACAGGGTTACGCAGTATTTT.

The chain recombines TRBV27 with TRBJ1-1; 8 bases map to TRBD1. The germline CDR1 and CDR2 sequences are MNHEY and SMNVEV (reference sequence). The trim removed 1 base at V and 5 bases at J, leaving 6 bases unmatched. The length of the CDR3 is 15 residues. CDR3 nucleotides: TGTGCCAGCAGTTTATTACCAGGGGGCTATACTGAAGCTTTCTTT. Its protein product is CASSLLPGGYTEAFF.

V is TRBV7-2 and J is TRBJ1-1; weak D call: TRBD1 (6 bases). Germline lookup yields CDR1 SGHTA and CDR2 FQGNSA. CDR3 length: 14 amino acids. V was cut by 3 bases and J by 5 bases, with 13 bases left in between. CDR3 sequence reads: CASSLRGGWTEAFF. CDR3 coding DNA: TGTGCCAGCAGCTTGAGGGGGGGTTGGACTGAAGCTTTCTTT.

The chain couples TRBV21-1 to TRBJ2-2; the table assigns TRBD1, which was not confirmed against the DNA. TRBV21-1 is designated a pseudogene. This CDR3 is built from 17 residues. CDR3 in DNA: TGTGCCAGCAGCAAAGGGGGCAGGGGCCCGACCACCGGGGAGCTGTTTTTT. The encoded protein is CASSKGGRGPTTGELFF.

This chain connects TRBV5-1 to TRBJ1-2; 8 positions match TRBD1. The germline V gene has CDR1 SGHRS and CDR2 YFSETQ. V dropped 1 base and J dropped 8; count of bases not matched to a gene: 4. The CDR3 has 13 residues. CDR3 loop: CASSLTGGRGYTF. In DNA form, the CDR3 reads TGCGCCAGCAGCTTGACAGGGGGAAGAGGCTACACCTTC. Looking up the rest from reference TRBV5-1 and TRBJ1-2 gives the full variable domain: KAGVTQTPRYLIKTRGQQVTLSCSPISGHRSVSWYQQTPGQGLQFLFEYFSETQRNKGNFPGRFSGRQFSNSRSEMNVSTLELGDSALYLCASSLTGGRGYTFGSGTRLTVV.

V usage is TRBV11-3 and J usage is TRBJ1-1; TRBD1 might be the D (5 bases). Deletions cut 5 bases from V and 8 bases from J, with 15 bases between. Looked up from germline, CDR1 is SGHNT and CDR2 is YENEEA. The CDR3 length is 13 residues. In nucleotides, the CDR3 is TGTGCCAGCAGCGTTGGGGGGAGGTCGGAAGCTTTCTTT. As protein: CASSVGGRSEAFF.

This clone was seen only a few times. V gene TRBV29-1 combines with J gene TRBJ2-7; 10 nucleotides agree with TRBD2. This CDR3 is 12 amino acids long. Germline V lookup: CDR1 SQVTM, CDR2 ANQGSEA. Trimming at V came to 7 bases and at J to 4 bases, leaving 4 bases not matched to a gene. The CDR3 here is CSARTSGYEQYF. The CDR3 DNA reads TGCAGCGCCCGGACTAGCGGATACGAGCAGTACTTC.

This chain links TRBV7-3 with TRBJ2-5; a weak D match, TRBD2 (6 bases). CDR3 length: 13 amino acids. The V end lost 4 bases, the J end lost 5 bases, and 11 bases lay between the germline ends. Germline V lookup: CDR1 SGHTA, CDR2 FQGTGA. The CDR3, as DNA: TGTGCCAGCAGCTCGGGACTCCGGGAGACCCAGTACTTC. Translated, it gives CASSSGLRETQYF.

This chain connects TRBV19 to TRBJ2-2, with 8 nucleotides matching TRBD1. Germline V gene lookup returns CDR1 LNHDA and CDR2 SQIVND (reference sequence). CDR3 size: 14 residues. Losses at the gene ends were 9 bases for V and 5 bases for J; bases not matched to a gene: 8. The CDR3 here is CASGQGFDTGELFF. CDR3 sequence (DNA): TGTGCCAGCGGACAGGGTTTTGATACCGGGGAGCTGTTTTTT.

The chain joins TRBV11-1 to TRBJ2-1, with D possibly matching TRBD2 (6 bases). The CDR3 consists of 18 residues. The V end was cut by 0 bases, the J end by 0 bases, with 15 bases between. Germline V gene data show CDR1 as SGHAT and CDR2 as FQDESV (reference sequence). The chain's CDR3 is CASSLAISGGLSYNEQFF. The CDR3 region has the DNA TGTGCCAGCAGCTTAGCAATCAGTGGAGGGCTCTCCTACAATGAGCAGTTCTTC.

This chain connects TRBV6-1 to TRBJ2-5; perhaps TRBD1 as D (6 bases). Germline CDR1 MNHNS, CDR2 SASEGT. CDR3 size: 14 residues. Trimming left V 7 bases short and J 2 bases short, with 14 bases between. The CDR3 coding sequence is TGTGCCAGCAAGTTACAGGGAAGGCAAGAGACCCAGTACTTC. Translation: CASKLQGRQETQYF.

The CDR3 spells CASTRTGVYEQYF. In DNA form, the CDR3 reads TGTGCCAGCACCCGGACAGGGGTCTACGAGCAGTACTTC. The chain combines TRBV11-2 with TRBJ2-7, with 9 bases lining up with TRBD1. This CDR3 comprises 13 residues. The V gene's germline CDR1 is SGHAT and CDR2 FQNNGV. Trimming at V came to 7 bases and at J to 3 bases, leaving 4 bases not matched to a gene.

This rearrangement joins TRBV5-1 to TRBJ2-1, with 7 bases fitting TRBD2. After removal of 7 bases from V and 7 bases from J, the junction contained 11 bases not matched to a gene. Germline V gives CDR1 SGHRS, CDR2 YFSETQ. This CDR3 is built from 14 residues. Here the CDR3 DNA reads TGCGCCAGCGGGGCGGGGGTTTCAAGTAATGAGCAGTTCTTC. It encodes CASGAGVSSNEQFF.

The count of this clone is one. The rearrangement joins TRBV29-1 to TRBJ1-5; 10 nucleotides align to TRBD1. Germline values: CDR1 SQVTM, CDR2 ANQGSEA. Unmatched junction bases numbered 3, after V lost 6 bases and J lost 4 bases. The CDR3 spans 13 residues. CDR3 DNA: TGCAGCGTCGGACAGGGGGTTAATCAGCCCCAGCATTTT. It specifies CSVGQGVNQPQHF.

V is TRBV7-2 and J is TRBJ2-1; 8 positions agree with TRBD2. The trim removed 3 bases at V and 6 bases at J, leaving 4 bases unmatched. The CDR3 runs to 14 residues. Per the germline V gene, CDR1 is SGHTA and CDR2 is FQGNSA. The CDR3 region has the DNA TGTGCCAGCAGCTTCGGACTAGCCCCCAATGAGCAGTTCTTC. It codes for CASSFGLAPNEQFF. Using reference TRBV7-2 and TRBJ2-1 for the parts outside the CDR3, the full variable domain is GAGVSQSPSNKVTEKGKDVELRCDPISGHTALYWYRQSLGQGLEFLIYFQGNSAPDKSGLPSDRFSAERTGGSVSTLTIQRTQQEDSAVYLCASSFGLAPNEQFFGPGTRLTVL.

This chain connects TRBV11-1 to TRBJ1-1; unclear D gene. V was trimmed by 7 bases and J by 1 base, leaving 25 bases between them. Germline V CDR1 and CDR2: SGHAT, FQDESV (reference sequence). CDR3 length: 18 residues. As DNA, the CDR3 is TGTGCCAGCACCTTCCCCCGCCGACAAGGCCAAAAGAACACTGAAGCTTTCTTT. Protein sequence: CASTFPRRQGQKNTEAFF. Variable domain in full (rest from reference TRBV11-1 and TRBJ1-1): EAEVAQSPRYKITEKSQAVAFWCDPISGHATLYWYRQILGQGPELLVQFQDESVVDDSQLPKDRFSAERLKGVDSTLKIQPAELGDSAMYLCASTFPRRQGQKNTEAFFGQGTRLTVV.

This chain connects TRBV7-2 to TRBJ2-1, with D tentatively TRBD1 (5 bases). CDR1 and CDR2 (germline): SGHTA, FQGNSA. This CDR3 spans 14 amino acids. V was clipped by 5 bases and J by 3 bases, with 11 bases between them. For the CDR3, the DNA is TGTGCCAGCAGCGTGACAGTAGTCTACAATGAGCAGTTCTTC. It specifies CASSVTVVYNEQFF.

V is TRBV6-6 and J is TRBJ1-6, with D unclear. The germline CDR1 and CDR2 sequences are MNHNY and SVGAGI (reference sequence). Trimming pared 5 bases from V and 9 bases from J, leaving 14 bases between. The CDR3 totals 14 residues. CDR3 nucleotides: TGTGCCAGCAGTCACAAGGGAGTTAGTTCACCCCTCCACTTT. It is translated as CASSHKGVSSPLHF.

This clone has only one observation. This chain links TRBV6-6 with TRBJ1-2; no definite D call. Deletions cut 2 bases from V and 4 bases from J, with 11 bases between. This CDR3 region has 14 residues. CDR1 and CDR2 from the germline V gene are MNHNY and SVGAGI (reference sequence). CDR3 in amino acids: CASSYTGLIYGYTF. DNA for the CDR3: TGTGCCAGCAGTTACACTGGACTGATCTATGGCTACACCTTC.

This sequence joins TRBV6-1 and TRBJ1-3; perhaps TRBD1 as D (6 bases). The CDR3 contains 13 residues. The V end was cut by 9 bases, the J end by 0 bases, with 9 bases between. The germline V gene encodes CDR1 MNHNS and CDR2 SASEGT. The CDR3 region has the DNA TGTGCCAGTTGGGACAACTCTGGAAACACCATATATTTT. It encodes CASWDNSGNTIYF.

The sample holds one count of this clone. The germline gene is not matched at one end of the junction; a read error may be the cause. CDR3 sequence (DNA): TGTGCTAGCAGCATGGGACAGAATCAGCCCCAGCATTTT. Its protein is CASSMGQNQPQHF. The chain couples TRBV7-7 to TRBJ1-5; TRBD1 agrees at 7 bases. CDR3 length: 13 amino acids. Germline V gene sequence: CDR1 SSHAT, CDR2 FNYEAQ (reference sequence).

The chain has TRBV18 and TRBJ1-5, with D uncertain. This CDR3 contains 13 residues. V was pared by 2 bases and J by 11 bases, with 13 bases between. Germline V gene data show CDR1 as KGHSH and CDR2 as LQKENI. Here the CDR3 reads CASSPLVGVSQHF. The DNA of the CDR3 is TGTGCCAGCTCACCATTAGTCGGGGTTTCCCAGCATTTT.

The chain joins TRBV11-2 to TRBJ1-1; 9 bases match TRBD1. The V gene's germline CDR1 is SGHAT and CDR2 FQNNGV. V shed 5 bases, J shed 10 bases, and the junction held 8 bases outside the gene matches. The CDR3 is 13 residues long. CDR3 in amino acids: CASSPTGGVGAFF. The CDR3 nucleotides are TGTGCCAGCAGCCCTACAGGGGGCGTAGGAGCTTTCTTT.

The rearrangement links TRBV9 to TRBJ2-7, with 11 bases fitting TRBD1. Germline V lookup: CDR1 SGDLS, CDR2 YYNGEE. Germline trimming cut 4 bases from V and 6 bases from J; bases unmatched to any gene: 9. The CDR3 runs to 15 residues. CDR3 region: CASSPRDRGVSEQYF. In DNA, the CDR3 is TGTGCCAGCAGCCCAAGGGACAGGGGGGTTTCCGAGCAGTACTTC.

About this clone: The same CDR3 arises from other DNA sequences in this sample as well. V and J are TRBV6-5 and TRBJ1-2; 7 bases agree with TRBD1. The CDR3 has 15 residues. V was pared by 4 bases and J by 3 bases, with 8 bases of the junction left unmatched. Looked up from germline, CDR1 is MNHEY and CDR2 is SVGAGI. CDR3 protein: CASSFGRGPHYGYTF. The CDR3 nucleotides read TGTGCCAGCAGTTTCGGGAGGGGGCCACACTATGGCTACACCTTC.

V usage is TRBV27 and J usage is TRBJ2-3; maybe TRBD2 (6 bases). This CDR3 comprises 17 residues. V shed 7 bases and J shed 2 bases, with 22 bases lying between them. The germline V gene has CDR1 MNHEY and CDR2 SMNVEV (reference sequence). The CDR3 sequence is CASIPSSGLSFTDTQYF. The CDR3 nucleotides read TGTGCCAGCATCCCCTCGAGCGGGCTATCGTTCACAGATACGCAGTATTTT.

V usage is TRBV9 and J usage is TRBJ1-6; a possible D gene is TRBD1 (6 bases). This CDR3 comprises 15 residues. Germline V gene data show CDR1 as SGDLS and CDR2 as YYNGEE. V lost 2 bases and J lost 5, with 11 bases in between. The DNA for the CDR3 is TGTGCCAGCAGCGTGGGGGACACTCATAATTCACCCCTCCACTTT. It encodes CASSVGDTHNSPLHF.

The J gene is TRBJ2-7, the V gene TRBV7-3; no definite D call. The CDR3 is 10 residues long. Germline loops: CDR1 SGHTA, CDR2 FQGTGA. V was trimmed by 11 bases and J by 6 bases, leaving 11 bases between them. This CDR3 reads CAPYYVEQYF. The CDR3 DNA follows: TGTGCCCCCTATTACGTCGAGCAGTACTTC.

This rearrangement joins TRBV6-5 to TRBJ2-7, with D unclear. CDR1 MNHEY and CDR2 SVGAGI come from the germline V gene. With 2 bases removed from V and 6 bases from J, the gap between germline ends came to 8 bases. The CDR3 runs 12 residues. The CDR3 sequence: CASSYGSGEQYF. The CDR3 nucleotides are TGTGCCAGCAGTTACGGCTCTGGCGAGCAGTACTTC.

The chain uses TRBV7-9 and TRBJ2-5; no definite D call. CDR1 is SEHNR and CDR2 is FQNEAQ in the germline V gene (reference sequence). The CDR3 loop spans 15 amino acids. Trimming cost V 1 base and J 0 bases, with 9 bases left between them. The CDR3 loop reads CASSLGLADQETQYF. The CDR3, as DNA: TGTGCCAGCAGCTTAGGGCTGGCGGACCAAGAGACCCAGTACTTC.